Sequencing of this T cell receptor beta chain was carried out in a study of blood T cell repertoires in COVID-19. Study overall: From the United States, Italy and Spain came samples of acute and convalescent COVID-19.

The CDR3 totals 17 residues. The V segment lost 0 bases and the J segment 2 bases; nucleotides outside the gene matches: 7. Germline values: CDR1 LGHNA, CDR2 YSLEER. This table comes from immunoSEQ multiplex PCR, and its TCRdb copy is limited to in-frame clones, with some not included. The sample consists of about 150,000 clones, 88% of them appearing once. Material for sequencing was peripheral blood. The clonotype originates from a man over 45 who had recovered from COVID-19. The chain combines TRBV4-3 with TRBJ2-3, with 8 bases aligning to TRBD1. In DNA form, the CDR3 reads TGCGCCAGCAGCCAAGATCAAGGGACAGGTTACACAGATACGCAGTATTTT. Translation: CASSQDQGTGYTDTQYF.